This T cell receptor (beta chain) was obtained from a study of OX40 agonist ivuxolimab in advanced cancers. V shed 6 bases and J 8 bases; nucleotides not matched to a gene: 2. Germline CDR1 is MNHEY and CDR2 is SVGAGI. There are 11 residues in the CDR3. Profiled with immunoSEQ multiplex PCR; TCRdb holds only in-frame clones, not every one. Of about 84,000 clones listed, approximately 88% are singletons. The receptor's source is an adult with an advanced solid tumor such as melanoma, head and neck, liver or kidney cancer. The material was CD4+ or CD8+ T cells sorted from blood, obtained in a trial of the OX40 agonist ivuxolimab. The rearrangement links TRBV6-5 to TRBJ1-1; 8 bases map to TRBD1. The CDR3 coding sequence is TGTGCCAGCAGCCGGACAGGGGAAGCTTTCTTT. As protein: CASSRTGEAFF.